These T cell receptor beta chains were read from a single sample in a study of T cell repertoires in aging, cancer and after chemotherapy. TCRdb reprocessed the multiplex PCR reads via MiXCR and lists one record per CDR3 protein. The profile shows about 410 distinct CDR3 sequences, 75% to 85% of them singletons. The specimen was blood. The receptors come from a human donor with a solid tumor. CDR3s include the opening cysteine and the closing phenylalanine or tryptophan. The D gene is left open where the match is weak. Clone size appears in some rows only: once, few, many, or a class for an expanded clone.

j_call clone_size d_call v_call cdr3_aa cdr3_nt
TRBJ2-3 - - TRBV9 CASSDRGAGGDTQYF TGTGCCAGCAGCGACCGGGGGGCCGGGGGAGATACGCAGTATTTT
TRBJ2-1 - TRBD2 TRBV7-2 CASSLEELAGGPGGFF TGTGCCAGCAGCTTAGAGGAACTAGCGGGGGGCCCAGGTGGATTCTTC
TRBJ1-1 - - TRBV6-5 CASGWDTKAFF TGTGCCAGCGGGTGGGACACTAAAGCTTTCTTT
TRBJ1-5 - - TRBV7-3 CASSRTDDMNQPQHF TGTGCCAGCAGCCGGACCGACGATATGAATCAGCCCCAGCATTTT
TRBJ2-3 hyperexpanded - TRBV29-1 CSVVSSPTNTDTQYF TGCAGCGTTGTATCGTCCCCAACCAACACAGATACGCAGTATTTT
TRBJ2-3 - - TRBV7-6 CASSLGRTLADTQYF TGTGCCAGCAGCTTAGGGCGGACCCTGGCAGATACGCAGTATTTT
TRBJ1-1 few - TRBV6-5 CASSAYWEGSTEAFF TGTGCCAGCAGTGCTTATTGGGAGGGAAGCACTGAAGCTTTCTTT
TRBJ1-4 - - TRBV5-8 CASSLRSDVATNEKLFF TGTGCCAGCAGCTTAAGATCGGACGTTGCAACTAATGAAAAACTGTTTTTT
TRBJ2-5 hyperexpanded - TRBV13 CASSLGGDTTQETQYF TGTGCCAGCAGCTTAGGGGGGGACACAACTCAAGAGACCCAGTACTTC
TRBJ2-5 few TRBD1 TRBV29-1 CSVLGTGGQETQYF TGCAGCGTTCTAGGGACAGGGGGGCAAGAGACCCAGTACTTC
TRBJ2-3 - TRBD2 TRBV29-1 CSGTRTSRDTQYF TGCAGCGGGACTAGGACGTCCCGAGATACGCAGTATTTT
TRBJ1-2 - - TRBV30 CAWSVMPGGYTF TGTGCCTGGAGTGTAATGCCCGGGGGCTACACCTTC
TRBJ1-6 few TRBD1 TRBV6-1 CASSRDRGDSPLHF TGTGCCAGCAGTCGGGACAGGGGCGATTCACCCCTCCACTTT
TRBJ2-6 - - TRBV12-3/TRBV12-4 CASSAFEGVPSGANVLTF TGTGCCAGCAGTGCCTTTGAGGGCGTACCCTCTGGGGCCAACGTCCTGACTTTC
TRBJ2-3 - - TRBV29-1 CSVNPGDTSTDTQYF TGCAGCGTTAACCCCGGGGACACCAGCACAGATACGCAGTATTTT
TRBJ2-1 - - TRBV27 CASSLRGGRRDEQFF TGTGCCAGCAGCCTCCGTGGGGGGCGCAGGGATGAGCAGTTCTTC
TRBJ2-2 few - TRBV6-5 CASRTANTGELFF TGTGCCAGCAGAACTGCGAACACCGGGGAGCTGTTTTTT
TRBJ2-6 - - TRBV6-1 CASTTGYSGANVLTF TGTGCCAGCACCACGGGGTACTCTGGGGCCAACGTCCTGACTTTC
TRBJ2-1 - TRBD2 TRBV6-5 CASSYSGLAGVYNEQFF TGTGCCAGCAGTTACTCGGGGCTAGCGGGGGTTTACAATGAGCAGTTCTTC
TRBJ2-3 - TRBD2 TRBV7-9 CASSLLAGGQADTQYF TGTGCCAGCAGCTTACTGGCGGGGGGGCAGGCAGATACGCAGTATTTT
TRBJ1-6 - TRBD1 TRBV20-1 CSAETGEDSSPLHF TGCAGTGCAGAGACAGGGGAAGATTCATCACCCCTCCACTTT
TRBJ2-5 - - TRBV6-1 CASSELWGLEETQYF TGTGCCAGCAGTGAACTCTGGGGTTTAGAAGAGACCCAGTACTTC
TRBJ2-1 - TRBD1 TRBV6-6 CASRTYRGTYNEQFF TGTGCCAGCAGGACTTACAGGGGGACCTACAATGAGCAGTTCTTC
TRBJ2-5 - - TRBV7-6 CASSLETQYF TGTGCCAGCAGTCTAGAGACCCAGTACTTC
TRBJ2-6 - TRBD1 TRBV30 CACTPGQGLSGANVLTF TGTGCCTGTACACCGGGACAGGGCCTCTCTGGGGCCAACGTCCTGACTTTC
TRBJ2-1 - TRBD2 TRBV6-2/TRBV6-3 CASSRPGLGNEQFF TGTGCCAGCAGCCGGCCGGGACTAGGGAATGAGCAGTTCTTC
TRBJ1-2 - - TRBV5-1 CASSLVDHRRGYTF TGCGCCAGCAGCTTGGTTGACCATAGGCGTGGCTACACCTTC
TRBJ2-1 - - TRBV28 CASSDLSGMMNEQFF TGTGCCAGCAGTGACCTTTCGGGAATGATGAATGAGCAGTTCTTC
TRBJ2-5 - - TRBV7-2 CASSLTGLKETQYF TGTGCCAGCAGCTTAACCGGCCTTAAAGAGACCCAGTACTTC
TRBJ2-1 - - TRBV6-2/TRBV6-3 CASSYGGFTKFF TGTGCCAGCAGTTACGGAGGCTTTACAAAGTTCTTC
TRBJ1-2 few - TRBV11-2 CASSLDQGAGISNYGYTF TGTGCCAGCAGCTTAGATCAAGGGGCGGGGATCTCTAACTATGGCTACACCTTC
TRBJ2-5 - - TRBV11-3 CASSPMGGETQYF TGTGCCAGCAGCCCCATGGGGGGAGAGACCCAGTACTTC
TRBJ2-5 - - TRBV7-2 CASSLTFGGRETQYF TGTGCCAGCAGCTTGACCTTTGGGGGGCGGGAGACCCAGTACTTC
TRBJ2-1 - TRBD2 TRBV7-2 CASSLALAGINEQFF TGTGCCAGCAGCTTAGCACTAGCGGGAATCAATGAGCAGTTCTTC
TRBJ2-1 - TRBD2 TRBV7-3 CASSLWPTSGGAHEQFF TGTGCCAGCAGCTTGTGGCCCACGAGCGGGGGTGCCCATGAGCAGTTCTTC
TRBJ1-3 - - TRBV7-2 CASSDHSGRVVAGNTIYF TGTGCCAGCAGCGACCATAGCGGGAGGGTGGTTGCTGGAAACACCATATATTTT
TRBJ2-3 - TRBD2 TRBV7-9 CASSLGTSGSRTDTQYF TGTGCCAGCAGCTTAGGGACTAGCGGGAGCCGAACAGATACGCAGTATTTT
TRBJ1-6 - - TRBV12-3/TRBV12-4 CASSIRAGLGISSYNSPLHF TGTGCCAGCAGTATACGGGCAGGGTTGGGGATCAGCTCCTATAATTCACCCCTCCACTTT
TRBJ2-1 - TRBD2 TRBV12-3/TRBV12-4 CASSLAGGPSNEQFF TGTGCCAGCAGTTTGGCGGGGGGCCCCTCCAATGAGCAGTTCTTC
TRBJ2-1 - - TRBV19 CATPYNEQFF TGTGCCACCCCTTACAATGAGCAGTTCTTC
TRBJ2-1 hyperexpanded TRBD2 TRBV24-1 CATSDHTSGRGGEQFF TGTGCCACCAGTGACCACACTAGCGGGAGAGGGGGTGAGCAGTTCTTC
TRBJ2-3 - TRBD2 TRBV29-1 CSVDRGTILPDTQYF TGCAGCGTGGACCGAGGGACTATCTTACCAGATACGCAGTATTTT
TRBJ2-1 - TRBD2 TRBV11-3 CASSLVLAGSNEQFF TGTGCCAGCAGCTTAGTGCTAGCGGGAAGCAATGAGCAGTTCTTC
TRBJ2-5 - TRBD2 TRBV19 CASSSGLAGVGETQYF TGTGCCAGTAGTTCCGGACTAGCGGGAGTGGGGGAGACCCAGTACTTC
TRBJ1-2 - - TRBV7-3 CASSYRWGAGYGYTF TGTGCCAGCAGTTACCGGTGGGGGGCGGGCTATGGCTACACCTTC
TRBJ2-1 - TRBD2 TRBV6-5 CASSRGGSYNEQFF TGTGCCAGCAGCCGGGGGGGCTCCTACAATGAGCAGTTCTTC
TRBJ1-1 - - TRBV30 CAWSRPPNTEAFF TGTGCCTGGAGTCGACCCCCGAACACTGAAGCTTTCTTT
TRBJ2-7 - - TRBV6-5 CAVYSGVSYEQYF TGTGCGGTTTATTCCGGGGTCTCCTACGAGCAGTACTTC
TRBJ2-5 - TRBD1 TRBV11-3 CASSPRQGSAAETQYF TGTGCCAGCAGCCCTCGACAGGGAAGCGCGGCAGAGACCCAGTACTTC
TRBJ1-6 - - TRBV6-5 CASSGTSGRNSPLHF TGTGCCAGCAGTGGGACGAGTGGTCGTAATTCACCCCTCCACTTT
TRBJ1-5 - - TRBV19 CASSGPHQPQHF TGTGCCAGCTCCGGGCCCCATCAGCCCCAGCATTTT
TRBJ1-2 - - TRBV20-1 CSAPRRTDYTF TGCAGTGCCCCCCGTCGGACGGACTACACCTTC
TRBJ2-3 - TRBD1 TRBV11-3 CASSRDRGGTDTQYF TGTGCCAGCAGCCGGGACAGGGGAGGCACAGATACGCAGTATTTT
TRBJ2-3 - TRBD2 TRBV6-4 CASSGLAGGKDTQYF TGTGCCAGCAGTGGACTAGCGGGGGGGAAGGATACGCAGTATTTT
TRBJ2-1 - - TRBV20-1 CSARDRGPSVNFTVFF TGCAGTGCTAGAGATCGCGGCCCTAGCGTCAACTTTACTGTGTTCTTC
TRBJ1-3 - - TRBV30 CAWSPGTPGNTIYF TGTGCCTGGAGCCCCGGGACGCCGGGAAACACCATATATTTT
TRBJ2-1 - - TRBV12-3/TRBV12-4 CASSRLVEQFF TGTGCCAGCAGCCGTCTTGTTGAGCAGTTCTTC
TRBJ2-7 - TRBD2 TRBV20-1 CSARYASGTYEQYF TGCAGTGCTAGATACGCTAGCGGAACCTACGAGCAGTACTTC
TRBJ2-3 - - TRBV6-1 CASSEATVEDTQYF TGTGCCAGCAGTGAAGCAACCGTCGAAGATACGCAGTATTTT